Presented here are 18 T cell receptor beta chains from one specimen sequenced in a study of OX40 agonist ivuxolimab in advanced cancers. Sequencing used immunoSEQ multiplex PCR; TCRdb keeps in-frame clones, though not all of them. This table holds over 30,000 clones, more than 75% found once. Specimen: CD4+ or CD8+ T cells sorted from blood, collected in a trial of the OX40 agonist ivuxolimab. All receptors come from an adult with an advanced solid tumor such as melanoma, head and neck, liver or kidney cancer.

J is TRBJ1-5 and V is TRBV2, with D perhaps TRBD1 (5 bases). CDR1 and CDR2 from the germline V gene are SNHLY and FYNNEI. The CDR3 spans 13 residues. The V end was cut by 6 bases, the J end by 7 bases, with 13 bases between. CDR3 residues: CASRGLRSQPQHF. Here the CDR3 DNA reads TGTGCCAGCAGGGGGCTGCGCAGCCAGCCCCAGCATTTT.

CDR3 residues: CASSFRYLSTDTQYF. The CDR3 coding sequence is TGTGCCAGCAGTTTTCGATACCTTAGCACAGATACGCAGTATTTT. The chain recombines TRBV28 with TRBJ2-3; D remains ambiguous. The ends were cut back, 3 bases at V and 0 bases at J, with 10 bases in the middle. This CDR3 contains 15 residues. Germline V CDR1 and CDR2: MDHEN, SYDVKM. The complete variable domain, with remaining parts taken from reference TRBV28 and TRBJ2-3, reads DVKVTQSSRYLVKRTGEKVFLECVQDMDHENMFWYRQDPGLGLRLIYFSYDVKMKEKGDIPEGYSVSREKKERFSLILESASTNQTSMYLCASSFRYLSTDTQYFGPGTRLTVL.

In its sample, this clone is medium-sized. The chain uses TRBV30 and TRBJ2-6; D uncertain. Germline V gene data show CDR1 as GTSNPN and CDR2 as SVGIG (reference sequence). Trimming left V 5 bases short and J 0 bases short, with 5 bases between. The length of the CDR3 is 13 residues. The CDR3 loop is CAWLGSGANVLTF. For the CDR3, the DNA is TGTGCCTGGTTGGGCTCTGGGGCCAACGTCCTGACTTTC.

This chain links TRBV15 with TRBJ1-6, with 8 bases matching TRBD1. The V and J ends lost 8 bases and 3 bases, in that order; junction bases with no gene match: 3. The CDR3 has 14 amino acids. Germline lookup yields CDR1 LNHNV and CDR2 YYDKDF (reference sequence). The CDR3 DNA follows: TGTGCCACCTCTACAGGGGGCTATAATTCACCCCTCCACTTT. Its protein is CATSTGGYNSPLHF.

This rearrangement joins TRBV10-3 to TRBJ1-2; D might be TRBD1 (5 bases). V was trimmed by 7 bases and J by 4 bases, leaving 13 bases between them. In germline, CDR1 is ENHRY, CDR2 SYGVKD. The CDR3 runs 13 residues. DNA for the CDR3: TGTGCCATCACCGTACAGGCGGGCTATGGCTACACCTTC. This encodes CAITVQAGYGYTF.

This chain joins TRBV7-8 and TRBJ2-5; TRBD1 is a possible D gene (6 bases). This CDR3 spans 15 amino acids. The V gene's germline CDR1 is SGHVS and CDR2 FQNEAQ. The V end lost 5 bases, the J end lost 4 bases, and 17 bases lay between the germline ends. The DNA for the CDR3 is TGTGCCAGCAGCATAGAATGGGAGACAGGAGAGACCCAGTACTTC. This gives the protein CASSIEWETGETQYF.

The rearrangement joins TRBV7-6 to TRBJ2-1; the D gene is possibly TRBD1 (8 bases). V shed 5 bases and J shed 3 bases, with 17 bases lying between them. Germline V gene lookup returns CDR1 SGHVS and CDR2 FNYEAQ. The CDR3 consists of 16 residues. Here the CDR3 reads CASSQPTGDYYNEQFF. In nucleotides, the CDR3 is TGTGCCAGCAGCCAACCGACAGGGGACTACTACAATGAGCAGTTCTTC.

The V gene is TRBV20-1, the J gene TRBJ1-1; a weak D match, TRBD1 (5 bases). This CDR3 region has 11 residues. Per germline, CDR1 DFQATT and CDR2 SNEGSKA (reference sequence). Trimming stripped 0 bases from V and 9 bases from J, with 8 bases between. CDR3 in DNA: TGCAGTGCTAGAGAGGGGGGAAAAGCTTTCTTT. It translates to CSAREGGKAFF.

The chain is built from TRBV7-3 and TRBJ2-1; no reliable D call. Germline loops: CDR1 SGHTA, CDR2 FQGTGA. V lost 1 base and J 7 bases, leaving 11 bases between the germline ends. The CDR3 runs 14 residues. The CDR3 here is CASSLIGFSNEQFF. CDR3 DNA: TGTGCCAGCAGCTTAATCGGGTTCAGTAATGAGCAGTTCTTC.

This clone appeared once. V gene TRBV19 combines with J gene TRBJ2-1; 11 nucleotides match TRBD1. This CDR3 spans 16 amino acids. The V and J ends lost 4 bases and 8 bases, in that order; junction bases with no gene match: 10. Looked up from germline, CDR1 is LNHDA and CDR2 is SQIVND (reference sequence). The CDR3 sequence is CASSKDRGLVVDEQFF. CDR3 nucleotide sequence: TGTGCCAGTAGTAAGGACAGGGGGCTTGTGGTCGATGAGCAGTTCTTC. The complete variable domain, with remaining parts taken from reference TRBV19 and TRBJ2-1, reads DGGITQSPKYLFRKEGQNVTLSCEQNLNHDAMYWYRQDPGQGLRLIYYSQIVNDFQKGDIAEGYSVSREKKESFPLTVTSAQKNPTAFYLCASSKDRGLVVDEQFFGPGTRLTVL.

The genes are TRBV28 and TRBJ2-7; weak D call: TRBD1 (6 bases). The CDR3 has 15 amino acids. V lost 5 bases and J lost 0, with 14 bases in between. The germline V gene has CDR1 MDHEN and CDR2 SYDVKM. CDR3 nucleotide sequence: TGTGCCAGCAGTAATACAGGGTACTCCTCCTACGAGCAGTACTTC. Amino acid sequence: CASSNTGYSSYEQYF.

This chain joins TRBV27 and TRBJ1-4; D not resolved. CDR3 length: 13 residues. Germline V gives CDR1 MNHEY, CDR2 SMNVEV (reference sequence). Trimming removed 4 bases from V and 5 bases from J, with 8 bases in between. The CDR3: CASSYQDNEKLFF. Here the CDR3 DNA reads TGTGCCAGCAGTTATCAGGACAATGAAAAACTGTTTTTT.

The V call is TRBV5-1, the J call TRBJ2-5; 9 nucleotides line up with TRBD2. CDR1 and CDR2 (germline): SGHRS, YFSETQ. CDR3 length equals 15 residues. With 3 bases clipped from V and 5 bases from J, the junction kept 8 bases outside the gene matches. As DNA, the CDR3 is TGCGCCAGCAGCTCCTCTGCGGGGGGGCGGGAGACCCAGTACTTC. Encoded protein: CASSSSAGGRETQYF.

This clone appeared a few times. The V gene is TRBV19, the J gene TRBJ1-2; the D gene is possibly TRBD1 (6 bases). The CDR3 has 14 residues. CDR1 and CDR2 from the germline V gene are LNHDA and SQIVND (reference sequence). Trimming shortened V by 4 bases and J by 7 bases, and 16 bases separated the two germline ends. CDR3 sequence (DNA): TGTGCCAGTAGTACCACACAGGGTAGTGGTGGCTACACCTTC. It encodes CASSTTQGSGGYTF.

This clone was picked up a small number of times. The chain combines TRBV10-1 with TRBJ2-3; TRBD2 matches 7 bases. Germline V gives CDR1 WNHNN, CDR2 SYGVQD (reference sequence). The CDR3 runs to 15 residues. V was clipped by 7 bases and J by 2 bases; unmatched bases: 9. As DNA, the CDR3 is TGCGCCAGCAATAGGCTAGCGGAAATCACAGATACGCAGTATTTT. This codes for CASNRLAEITDTQYF.

The chain employs TRBV29-1 and TRBJ2-7; 10 positions agree with TRBD1. The CDR3 contains 12 residues. Germline-derived CDR1 and CDR2 are SQVTM and ANQGSEA. CDR3 in DNA: TGCAGTGCGGACAGGGGGAAATACGAGCAGTACTTC. Its translation is CSADRGKYEQYF.

This chain joins TRBV30 and TRBJ2-5, with 8 bases lining up with TRBD2. The CDR3 has 16 residues. V lost 0 bases to trimming and J lost 1 base; unmatched junction nucleotides: 7. Germline lookup yields CDR1 GTSNPN and CDR2 SVGIG (reference sequence). CDR3 amino acids: CAWSVHAGGIQETQYF. Written as DNA, the CDR3 is TGTGCCTGGAGTGTACACGCGGGGGGTATCCAAGAGACCCAGTACTTC.

V gene TRBV2 combines with J gene TRBJ1-5; no clear D. The V and J ends lost 3 bases and 3 bases respectively, with 9 bases between them. Germline V gene data show CDR1 as SNHLY and CDR2 as FYNNEI. CDR3 length: 14 amino acids. The CDR3 loop reads CASSEGSLNQPQHF. CDR3 nucleotide sequence: TGTGCCAGCAGTGAGGGCAGCCTCAATCAGCCCCAGCATTTT.